These 27 T cell receptor beta chains came from one sample sequenced in a study of sequential checkpoint blockade in melanoma. Method: immunoSEQ multiplex PCR; TCRdb's copy keeps in-frame clones and lacks some. The sample includes about 12,000 clones, under 30% seen only once; the top ten take about 21%. Treatment of the sample: randomized to nivolumab then ipilimumab (arm A) or the reverse (arm B). The sample in question was tumor tissue (inferred from file names), obtained from a patient given nivolumab and ipilimumab in sequence. These receptors were taken from a human donor with melanoma.

The chain employs TRBV19 and TRBJ2-1; TRBD2 matches at 10 bases. Germline V CDR1 and CDR2: LNHDA, SQIVND (reference sequence). V dropped 7 bases and J dropped 6; count of bases not matched to a gene: 12. The CDR3 contains 16 residues. CDR3 bases: TGTGCCAGTACCAAATCTAGCGGGGGTGGAACCAATGAGCAGTTCTTC. This gives the protein CASTKSSGGGTNEQFF.

This clone was seen a handful of times. This chain uses TRBV6-7 with TRBJ2-1; D gene unclear. TRBV6-7 is annotated as an ORF whose role is uncertain. There are 16 residues in the CDR3. The V end was cut by 0 bases, the J end by 1 base, with 10 bases between. CDR3 coding DNA: TGTGCCAGCAGTTACTCGGGGTCATGGTCCTACAATGAGCAGTTCTTC. It codes for CASSYSGSWSYNEQFF.

This clone was detected only once. This chain joins TRBV5-1 and TRBJ1-3; D not resolved. The V gene's germline CDR1 is SGHRS and CDR2 YFSETQ. V was shortened by 1 base and J by 0 bases, with 8 bases between the two germline ends. The CDR3 extends over 15 amino acids. The CDR3 bases are TGCGCCAGCAGCTTGTATCCTGACTCTGGAAACACCATATATTTT. Translated: CASSLYPDSGNTIYF.

This clone was seen repeatedly, ten times or more. V usage is TRBV11-3 and J usage is TRBJ2-7, with D perhaps matching TRBD1 or TRBD2 (6 bases each). The CDR3 consists of 14 residues. Germline V gene lookup returns CDR1 SGHNT and CDR2 YENEEA. V gave up 3 bases and J gave up 5 bases, with 14 bases separating them. The CDR3 DNA reads TGTGCCAGCAGCTTCACAGGGAGGCTCGACGAGCAGTACTTC. This codes for CASSFTGRLDEQYF.

This clone was seen more than once but under ten times. This rearrangement joins TRBV9 to TRBJ2-1; TRBD2 matches at 11 bases. There are 18 residues in the CDR3. CDR1 is SGDLS and CDR2 is YYNGEE in the germline V gene. Losses at the gene ends were 5 bases for V and 2 bases for J; bases not matched to a gene: 12. CDR3: CASSFSMTSGAAYNEQFF. For the CDR3, the DNA is TGTGCCAGCAGTTTTTCAATGACTAGCGGGGCTGCCTACAATGAGCAGTTCTTC.

The rearrangement links TRBV9 to TRBJ1-1; no reliable D call. The CDR3 covers 14 residues. The germline V gene encodes CDR1 SGDLS and CDR2 YYNGEE. V shed 4 bases and J shed 4 bases, with 14 bases lying between them. CDR3 coding DNA: TGTGCCAGCAGCTCAGAGGCAGAGACCACTGAAGCTTTCTTT. Translating it yields CASSSEAETTEAFF.

The chain employs TRBV6-8 and TRBJ2-7; unclear D gene. The V end was cut by 2 bases, the J end by 6 bases, with 11 bases between. The germline V gene has CDR1 MNHGY and CDR2 SAAAGT. The CDR3 sequence is 13 residues long. The CDR3 DNA is TGTGCCAGCAGTTACAACCCAGGCGCCGAGCAGTACGTC. Translation: CASSYNPGAEQYV.

This clone was picked up many times. The V gene is TRBV2, the J gene TRBJ1-1; D call uncertain. Germline lookup yields CDR1 SNHLY and CDR2 FYNNEI. The CDR3 runs to 16 residues. Trimming removed 4 bases at V and 10 bases at J, with 25 bases between. The CDR3: CASSGEVCQVSCRAFF. The CDR3 DNA sequence: TGTGCCAGCAGTGGAGAGGTTTGTCAGGTAAGTTGTCGAGCTTTCTTT.

The rearrangement uses TRBV15 and TRBJ2-1; 7 bases agree with TRBD1. The CDR3 has 15 amino acids. The junction had 5 bases not matched to a gene; V was cut back by 0 bases and J by 6 bases. CDR1 is LNHNV, CDR2 YYDKDF, per germline (reference sequence). DNA for the CDR3: TGTGCCACCAGCAGAGAGAAGGGGGCTCGCAATGAGCAGTTCTTC. Translating gives CATSREKGARNEQFF. The full variable domain, in which reference TRBV15 and TRBJ2-1 provide the parts outside the CDR3, is DAMVIQNPRYQVTQFGKPVTLSCSQTLNHNVMYWYQQKSSQAPKLLFHYYDKDFNNEADTPDNFQSRRPNTSFCFLDIRSPGLGDTAMYLCATSREKGARNEQFFGPGTRLTVL.

The chain couples TRBV28 to TRBJ1-5; D not certain. Trimming left V 8 bases short and J 6 bases short, with 11 bases between. This CDR3 is built from 12 residues. The germline V gene has CDR1 MDHEN and CDR2 SYDVKM. The CDR3 nucleotides read TGTGCCAGCGAATTCGGTGGTCAGCCCCAGCATTTT. This translates into CASEFGGQPQHF.

The chain joins TRBV18 to TRBJ1-1; D unclear. The CDR3 spans 14 residues. Germline lookup yields CDR1 KGHSH and CDR2 LQKENI. The ends were cut back, 3 bases at V and 4 bases at J, with 12 bases in the middle. The CDR3 is CASSPEHRSTEAFF. The CDR3 coding sequence is TGTGCCAGCTCACCTGAACACCGGAGCACTGAAGCTTTCTTT.

The chain has TRBV23-1 and TRBJ1-2; D uncertain. TRBV23-1 is identified as an open reading frame with a role that is uncertain. V was pared by 3 bases and J by 8 bases, with 16 bases between. CDR3 length: 14 residues. The CDR3 nucleotides are TGCGCCAGCAGTCACTTTTTGGGGTCTGTGGGCTACACCTTC. It yields the protein CASSHFLGSVGYTF.

V and J are TRBV7-7 and TRBJ2-1; D is perhaps TRBD1 (6 bases). Germline loops: CDR1 SSHAT, CDR2 FNYEAQ (reference sequence). With 3 bases removed from V and 1 base from J, the gap between germline ends came to 13 bases. There are 16 residues in the CDR3. The CDR3 nucleotides are TGTGCCAGCAGCTTCAGACAGGCTGGTTCCTACAATGAGCAGTTCTTC. It encodes CASSFRQAGSYNEQFF.

CDR3 loop: CASSPRPYKISEKLFF. CDR3 coding DNA: TGTGCCAGCTCACCTAGACCTTATAAAATTTCGGAAAAACTGTTTTTT. The chain employs TRBV18 and TRBJ1-4; D is uncertain. Germline loops: CDR1 KGHSH, CDR2 LQKENI. Deletions cut 3 bases from V and 8 bases from J, with 19 bases between. CDR3 length equals 16 residues.

This clone has a handful of counts. One junction end disagrees with the germline gene, perhaps due to a read error. The rearrangement uses TRBV10-3 and TRBJ1-1; 9 nucleotides align to TRBD1. The germline V gene has CDR1 ENHRY and CDR2 SYGVKD. The CDR3 extends over 17 amino acids. CDR3 loop: CASSESASQGANTEAFF. CDR3 bases: TGTGCCAGCAGTGAGAGTGCTTCACAGGGGGCGAACACTGAAGCTTTCTTT.

The gene calls are TRBV18 and TRBJ2-3; D gene unclear. Germline V CDR1 and CDR2: KGHSH, LQKENI. V dropped 6 bases and J dropped 1 base, with 5 bases sitting between them. This CDR3 is 12 amino acids long. CDR3 nucleotides: TGTGCCAGCTCCGTAGGCACAGATACGCAGTATTTT. Translation gives CASSVGTDTQYF.

The rearrangement uses TRBV19 and TRBJ2-5, with TRBD1 matching over 9 bases. V lost 5 bases and J lost 2; bases outside the gene matches: 6. The CDR3 is made up of 15 amino acids. The germline CDR1 and CDR2 sequences are LNHDA and SQIVND (reference sequence). The CDR3 sequence: CASSSRGTGQETQYF. CDR3 nucleotide sequence: TGTGCCAGTAGTTCCCGGGGGACAGGGCAAGAGACCCAGTACTTC. Drawing the rest from reference TRBV19 and TRBJ2-5, the complete variable domain is DGGITQSPKYLFRKEGQNVTLSCEQNLNHDAMYWYRQDPGQGLRLIYYSQIVNDFQKGDIAEGYSVSREKKESFPLTVTSAQKNPTAFYLCASSSRGTGQETQYFGPGTRLLVL.

The chain joins TRBV19 to TRBJ1-1; D unclear. V was shortened by 3 bases and J by 7 bases, with 12 bases between the two germline ends. This CDR3 contains 13 residues. Germline-derived CDR1 and CDR2 are LNHDA and SQIVND (reference sequence). The CDR3 DNA sequence: TGTGCCAGTAGTATCCAATTTGGACGTGAAGCTTTCTTT. It translates to CASSIQFGREAFF.

The sample holds a few counts of this clone. The rearrangement links TRBV18 to TRBJ2-1; unclear D gene. The CDR3 is 13 amino acids. Trimming removed 3 bases at V and 5 bases at J, with 8 bases between. Germline assignment: CDR1 KGHSH and CDR2 LQKENI. The CDR3 here is CASSPYTDNEQFF. The CDR3 DNA reads TGTGCCAGCTCACCGTACACGGACAATGAGCAGTTCTTC.

This clone has at least ten counts. This rearrangement joins TRBV9 to TRBJ1-1; 10 bases fit TRBD1. Germline CDR1 is SGDLS and CDR2 is YYNGEE. This CDR3 is built from 16 residues. With V trimmed by 5 bases and J by 5 bases, 12 bases remained unmatched. Written as DNA, the CDR3 is TGTGCCAGCAGTGATTACGGGACAGGGGCAGAGACTGAAGCTTTCTTT. This gives the protein CASSDYGTGAETEAFF.

This clone was seen a handful of times. The chain recombines TRBV11-1 with TRBJ2-2, with 7 bases fitting TRBD1. CDR3 size: 15 residues. Losses at the gene ends were 4 bases for V and 3 bases for J; bases not matched to a gene: 5. CDR1 is SGHAT and CDR2 is FQDESV in the germline V gene (reference sequence). In DNA form, the CDR3 reads TGTGCCAGCAGCTACGGGACAGACTACACCGGGGAGCTGTTTTTT. Amino acids: CASSYGTDYTGELFF. Based on the CDR3 plus reference TRBV11-1 and TRBJ2-2, the full variable domain is EAEVAQSPRYKITEKSQAVAFWCDPISGHATLYWYRQILGQGPELLVQFQDESVVDDSQLPKDRFSAERLKGVDSTLKIQPAELGDSAMYLCASSYGTDYTGELFFGEGSRLTVL.

This clone has ten or more counts. J is TRBJ1-4 and V is TRBV6-8; 9 nucleotides agree with TRBD1. CDR1 is MNHGY, CDR2 SAAAGT, per germline. The CDR3 has 15 residues. Trimming cost V 7 bases and J 8 bases; bases outside gene matches: 11. DNA for the CDR3: TGTGCCAGCAACATGAGGGGACAGGGTGGCGAAAAACTGTTTTTT. Translation gives CASNMRGQGGEKLFF.

This clone was detected a few times. The rearrangement links TRBV6-8 to TRBJ2-3, with 7 bases that match TRBD2. The CDR3 sequence is 15 residues long. CDR1 MNHGY and CDR2 SAAAGT come from the germline V gene. V lost 5 bases, J lost 4 bases, and 9 bases stayed unmatched. CDR3 nucleotides: TGTGCCAGCAGTGAGTGGGGAGGGGTATCAGATACGCAGTATTTT. Its translation: CASSEWGGVSDTQYF.

The rearrangement uses TRBV6-8 and TRBJ2-3; D might be TRBD1 or TRBD2, each matching 6 bases. V shed 2 bases and J shed 4 bases, with 16 bases lying between them. The CDR3 is 16 residues long. The germline V gene encodes CDR1 MNHGY and CDR2 SAAAGT. CDR3 sequence reads: CASSYVRGQGADTQYF. The CDR3 DNA reads as TGTGCCAGCAGTTACGTCCGGGGGCAGGGTGCAGATACGCAGTATTTT.

This clone was picked up one time. The V call is TRBV5-1, the J call TRBJ2-2; 9 bases agree with TRBD2. This CDR3 has 15 residues. V lost 1 base to trimming and J lost 5 bases; unmatched junction nucleotides: 3. Germline values: CDR1 SGHRS, CDR2 YFSETQ. CDR3 bases: TGCGCCAGCAGCTTGTTGCTAGCGGGGACCGGGGAGCTGTTTTTT. This codes for CASSLLLAGTGELFF.

In its sample, this clone was seen a few times. The chain couples TRBV7-5 to TRBJ1-2; the D call in the table, TRBD1, was not verified against the DNA. TRBV7-5 is tagged as a pseudogene. This CDR3 contains 15 residues. CDR3 bases: TGTGCCAGCAGCACAACCGGGACAGGCCTCTATGGCTACACCTTC. Its protein product is CASSTTGTGLYGYTF.

This clone was seen more than once but under ten times. The chain combines TRBV9 with TRBJ2-4; TRBD2 matches at 7 bases. CDR1 and CDR2 from the germline V gene are SGDLS and YYNGEE. CDR3 length: 15 residues. V lost 5 bases to trimming and J lost 7 bases; unmatched junction nucleotides: 12. CDR3 nucleotides: TGTGCCAGCAGTGATTTAAGGGAAGCGGGGAACATTCAGTACTTC. Protein sequence: CASSDLREAGNIQYF.